The TCR beta chain described here comes from a study of CD8 T cells in Susac syndrome. Looked up from germline, CDR1 is SEHNR and CDR2 is FQNEAQ (reference sequence). The CDR3 totals 14 residues. V was trimmed by 2 bases and J by 4 bases, leaving 11 bases between them. Random hexamers were used to reverse transcribe the RNA input (about 0.5 to 1 ug). TCRdb processed the immunoSEQ multiplex PCR reads anew with MiXCR; each CDR3 protein has one entry. The table shows 100,000 to 150,000 distinct CDR3 sequences, with about 95% occurring only once. The V and J genes are TRBV7-9 and TRBJ1-1; the D gene is possibly TRBD1 (6 bases). The clonotype comes from a human donor with multiple sclerosis. Source material: CD4+ T cells from PBMCs. The CDR3 bases are TGTGCCAGCAGCTTACAGGGGCAGCGCACTGAAGCTTTCTTT. Its protein product is CASSLQGQRTEAFF.